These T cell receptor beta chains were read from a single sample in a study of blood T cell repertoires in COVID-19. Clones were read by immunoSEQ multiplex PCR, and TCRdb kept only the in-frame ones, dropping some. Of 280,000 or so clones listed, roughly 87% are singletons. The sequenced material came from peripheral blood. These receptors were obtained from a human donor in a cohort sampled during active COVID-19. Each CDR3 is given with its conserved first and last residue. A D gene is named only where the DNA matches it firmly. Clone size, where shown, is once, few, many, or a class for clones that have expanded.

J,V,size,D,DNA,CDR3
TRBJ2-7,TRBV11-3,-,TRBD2,TGTGCCAGCAGCTTACCCGTAGCGGGAGGGCCCTTCTACGAGCAGTACTTC,CASSLPVAGGPFYEQYF
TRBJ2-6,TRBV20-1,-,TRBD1,TGCAGTGCTAGTAAGGGACAGGGAGTCTCTGGGGCCAACGTCCTGACTTTC,CSASKGQGVSGANVLTF
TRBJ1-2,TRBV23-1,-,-,TGCGCCAGCAGTCAATCTTCCCCTCAGGGACTGGAGGGCTACACCTTC,CASSQSSPQGLEGYTF
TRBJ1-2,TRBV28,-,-,TGTGCCAGCAGTTTAGGGGGGAACGCCTATGGCTACACCTTC,CASSLGGNAYGYTF
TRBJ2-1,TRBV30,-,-,TGTGCCGGAATCCGCGGGACTCACTACAATGAGCAGTTCTTC,CAGIRGTHYNEQFF
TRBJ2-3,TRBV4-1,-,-,TGCGCCAGCAGCCAACCTAGAGGAGATACGCAGTATTTT,CASSQPRGDTQYF
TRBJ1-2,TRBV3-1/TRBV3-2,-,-,TGTGCCAGCAGCCAAGGCCGCAGGGGCTTAGATAGCTATGGCTACACCTTC,CASSQGRRGLDSYGYTF
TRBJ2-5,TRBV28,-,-,TGTGCCAGCAGTTTTAGTTTACAGGACCAAGAGACCCAGTACTTC,CASSFSLQDQETQYF
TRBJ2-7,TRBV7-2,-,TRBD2,TGTGCCAGCAGCCCAGGACTAGCGGGCCCTCATGAGTACTTC,CASSPGLAGPHEYF
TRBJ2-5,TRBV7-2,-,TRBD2,TGTGCCAGCAGCTTTACGGGACTAGCGGAGACCCAGTACTTC,CASSFTGLAETQYF
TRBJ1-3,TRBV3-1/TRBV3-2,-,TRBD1,TGTGCCAGCAGCCAAGTTGAGACAGGGCCTTGGGTTTTT,CASSQVETGPWVF
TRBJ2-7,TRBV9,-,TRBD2,TGTGCCAGCAGCGAGAGCGGGAGCGATCCAGAGCAGTACTTC,CASSESGSDPEQYF
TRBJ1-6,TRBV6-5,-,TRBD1,TGTGCCAGCCGGGCGGACAGGGTTAATTCACCCCTCCACTTT,CASRADRVNSPLHF
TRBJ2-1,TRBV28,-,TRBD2,TGTGCCAGCACCCCTGATAGCGGGAGCTACAATGAGCAGTTCTTC,CASTPDSGSYNEQFF
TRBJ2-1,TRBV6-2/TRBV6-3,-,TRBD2,TGTGCCAGCAGCCCTCCCAGCGGGAGCAGGTCCAATGAGCAGTTCTTC,CASSPPSGSRSNEQFF
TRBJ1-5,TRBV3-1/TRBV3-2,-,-,TGTGCCAGCAGCCTGCTGAGGGATCAGCCCCAGCATTTT,CASSLLRDQPQHF
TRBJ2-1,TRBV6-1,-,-,TGTGCCAGCAGTGAAGTGCGGCAGTTCTTC,CASSEVRQFF
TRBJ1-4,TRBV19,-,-,TGTGCCAGTAGTTGGCTTTGGACAGCAACTGATGAAAAACTGTTTTTT,CASSWLWTATDEKLFF
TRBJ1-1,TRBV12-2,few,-,TGTGCAAGTCGCTTAGGATTCGTATTAGAAACCACTGAAGCTTTCTTT,CASRLGFVLETTEAFF
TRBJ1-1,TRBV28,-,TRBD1,TGTGCCAGCAGTTCGACCGGGACAGTGAACACTGAAGCTTTCTTT,CASSSTGTVNTEAFF
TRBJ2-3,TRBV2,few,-,TGTGCCAGCAGTGATGACTTTTCCGGGACGCAGTATTTT,CASSDDFSGTQYF
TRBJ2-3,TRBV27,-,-,TGTGCCACCAGGACCAACGGGAGAGGCACAGATACGCAGTATTTT,CATRTNGRGTDTQYF
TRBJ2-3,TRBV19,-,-,TGTGCCAGTAACCCTCTCAGGGGCTCAGATACGCAGTATTTT,CASNPLRGSDTQYF
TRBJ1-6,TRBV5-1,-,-,TGCGCCAGCACAGACTCTGACGGGACACCCCTCCACTTT,CASTDSDGTPLHF
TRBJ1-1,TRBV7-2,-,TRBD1,TGTGCCAGCTGGACAGGGGGCTCGAACACTGAAGCTTTCTTT,CASWTGGSNTEAFF
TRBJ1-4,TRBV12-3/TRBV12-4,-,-,TGTGCCAGCAGTTTGAGGCTCGGGGAAAAACTGTTTTTT,CASSLRLGEKLFF
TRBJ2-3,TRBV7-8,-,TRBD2,TGTGCCAGCAGCCCGACTAGCGGGAACTCCGGAGATACGCAGTATTTT,CASSPTSGNSGDTQYF
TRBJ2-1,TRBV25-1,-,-,TGTGCCAGCAGTATTTTAGGCGGGAACTACAATGAGCAGTTCTTC,CASSILGGNYNEQFF
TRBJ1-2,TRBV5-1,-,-,TGCGCCAGCAGCTTGGCAGGGGAAGGCGGCTACACCTTC,CASSLAGEGGYTF
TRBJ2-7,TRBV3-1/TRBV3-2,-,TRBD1,TGTGCCAGCAGCCGGCAGACAGGGGTGTCCTACGAGCAGTACTTC,CASSRQTGVSYEQYF
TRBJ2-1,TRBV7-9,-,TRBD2,TGTGCCAGCAGCGTGGGACTAGCGGACAATGAGCAGTTCTTC,CASSVGLADNEQFF
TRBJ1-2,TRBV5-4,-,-,TGTGCCAGCAGCTACCCGGGACTCACGCTCGATGGCTACACCTTC,CASSYPGLTLDGYTF
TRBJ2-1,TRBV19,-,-,TGTGCCAGTAGAAGCGGTCTTAGCTCCTACAATGAGCAGTTCTTC,CASRSGLSSYNEQFF
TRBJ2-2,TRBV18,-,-,TGTGCCAGCTCACCTTTTCTTGCCGGGGAGCTGTTTTTT,CASSPFLAGELFF